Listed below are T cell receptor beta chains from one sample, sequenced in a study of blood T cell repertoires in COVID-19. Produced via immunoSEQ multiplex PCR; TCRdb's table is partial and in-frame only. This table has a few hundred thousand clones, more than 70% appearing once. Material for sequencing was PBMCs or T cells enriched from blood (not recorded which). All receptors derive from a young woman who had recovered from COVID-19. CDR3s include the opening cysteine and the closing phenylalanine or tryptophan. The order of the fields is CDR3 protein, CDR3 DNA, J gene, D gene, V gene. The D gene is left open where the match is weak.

CDR3aa: CASSPGTVLNTEAFF; CDR3nt: TGTGCCAGCAGTCCCGGGACAGTCTTGAACACTGAAGCTTTCTTT; j_gene: TRBJ1-1; d_gene: TRBD1; v_gene: TRBV25-1
CDR3aa: CASSVTGSLREQYF; CDR3nt: TGTGCCAGCAGCGTGACAGGGAGTCTACGCGAGCAGTACTTC; j_gene: TRBJ2-7; d_gene: TRBD1; v_gene: TRBV9
CDR3aa: CASSNRGPHNEKLFF; CDR3nt: TGTGCCAGCAGCAACAGGGGGCCCCATAATGAAAAACTGTTTTTT; j_gene: TRBJ1-4; d_gene: TRBD1; v_gene: TRBV5-6
CDR3aa: CASSHGTGTYEQYF; CDR3nt: TGTGCCAGCAGCCACGGGACAGGGACCTACGAGCAGTACTTC; j_gene: TRBJ2-7; d_gene: TRBD1; v_gene: TRBV5-4
CDR3aa: CASSPGTSGTDTQYF; CDR3nt: TGTGCCAGCAGCCCCGGGACTAGCGGCACAGATACGCAGTATTTT; j_gene: TRBJ2-3; d_gene: TRBD2; v_gene: TRBV7-9
CDR3aa: CASSYGGTGGNYGYTF; CDR3nt: TGTGCCAGCAGTTACGGGGGGACAGGGGGCAACTATGGCTACACCTTC; j_gene: TRBJ1-2; d_gene: TRBD1; v_gene: TRBV6-5
CDR3aa: CASGLVQLGTENTGELFF; CDR3nt: TGTGCCAGCGGCTTAGTTCAATTAGGGACAGAGAACACCGGGGAGCTGTTTTTT; j_gene: TRBJ2-2; d_gene: TRBD1; v_gene: TRBV11-3
CDR3aa: CASSSGTGSYGYTF; CDR3nt: TGTGCCAGTAGTTCCGGGACAGGGTCGTATGGCTACACCTTC; j_gene: TRBJ1-2; d_gene: TRBD1; v_gene: TRBV19
CDR3aa: CARSLAAGAGQPQHF; CDR3nt: TGTGCCAGAAGCTTGGCCGCGGGGGCCGGCCAGCCCCAGCATTTT; j_gene: TRBJ1-5; d_gene: NA; v_gene: TRBV5-3
CDR3aa: CARSSGLAGDSGTQYF; CDR3nt: TGTGCCAGAAGCTCTGGACTAGCGGGGGACTCGGGGACCCAGTACTTC; j_gene: TRBJ2-5; d_gene: TRBD2; v_gene: TRBV5-3
CDR3aa: CASSRVGGGLETQYF; CDR3nt: TGTGCCAGCAGTCGCGTGGGCGGGGGCCTGGAGACCCAGTACTTC; j_gene: TRBJ2-5; d_gene: NA; v_gene: TRBV6-5
CDR3aa: CAQQTDVGSPLHF; CDR3nt: TGTGCCCAGCAAACAGACGTTGGTTCACCCCTCCACTTT; j_gene: TRBJ1-6; d_gene: NA; v_gene: TRBV2
CDR3aa: CASSPSPANYGYTF; CDR3nt: TGTGCCAGCAGTCCTTCCCCAGCGAACTATGGCTACACCTTC; j_gene: TRBJ1-2; d_gene: NA; v_gene: TRBV27